Presented here are 13 T cell receptor beta chains from one specimen sequenced in a study of PD-1 blockade in classical Hodgkin lymphoma. Time point described: cycle 4 day 1 (C4D1), after about 6 weeks of nivolumab. Brentuximab vedotin exposure varied, and every patient relapsed after autologous stem cell transplantation. Sequencing used immunoSEQ multiplex PCR; TCRdb keeps in-frame clones, though not all of them. The sample consists of 80,000 to 100,000 clones, more than 85% of them appearing once. The sample in question was peripheral blood mononuclear cells (PBMCs), obtained before the fourth cycle of nivolumab. Receptors were obtained from a human donor with classical Hodgkin lymphoma.

This clone was counted only a few times. This sequence joins TRBV5-1 and TRBJ2-7; D is unclear. Germline CDR1 SGHRS, CDR2 YFSETQ. V lost 0 bases and J 2 bases, leaving 9 bases between the germline ends. This CDR3 comprises 14 residues. As DNA, the CDR3 is TGCGCCAGCAGCTTGGTGACGGACGCCTACGAGCAGTACTTC. This gives the protein CASSLVTDAYEQYF.

The genes are TRBV19 and TRBJ2-7; TRBD1 is a possible D gene (5 bases). This CDR3 is 12 amino acids long. Deletions cut 3 bases from V and 7 bases from J, with 10 bases between. Germline assignment: CDR1 LNHDA and CDR2 SQIVND (reference sequence). In DNA, the CDR3 is TGTGCCAGTAGTATTCAGGGCGAAGAGCAGTACTTC. Translated: CASSIQGEEQYF. Using reference TRBV19 and TRBJ2-7 for the parts outside the CDR3, the full variable domain is DGGITQSPKYLFRKEGQNVTLSCEQNLNHDAMYWYRQDPGQGLRLIYYSQIVNDFQKGDIAEGYSVSREKKESFPLTVTSAQKNPTAFYLCASSIQGEEQYFGPGTRLTVT.

The chain has TRBV28 and TRBJ1-1; D call uncertain. Per the germline V gene, CDR1 is MDHEN and CDR2 is SYDVKM. The length of the CDR3 is 15 residues. Between the trimmed V and J ends, which lost 7 bases and 1 base, there was a span of 16 bases. CDR3 sequence: CASIPLSGENTEAFF. CDR3 DNA: TGTGCCAGCATCCCCCTCTCAGGTGAGAACACTGAAGCTTTCTTT.

The rearrangement uses TRBV15 and TRBJ1-4; weak D call: TRBD1 (5 bases). Trimming took off 0 bases at V and 8 bases at J, with 13 bases between the two ends. This CDR3 contains 15 residues. Germline values: CDR1 LNHNV, CDR2 YYDKDF (reference sequence). As DNA, the CDR3 is TGTGCCACCAGCAGAGAAAGGGCTCAGGGCGAAAAACTGTTTTTT. Translating it yields CATSRERAQGEKLFF.

In DNA form, the CDR3 reads TGTGCCAGCTCACCCCCAGGGCTTCCCTACGAGCAGTACTTC. The encoded protein is CASSPPGLPYEQYF. This sequence joins TRBV18 and TRBJ2-7; perhaps TRBD1 as D (5 bases). The length of the CDR3 is 14 residues. Germline CDR1 KGHSH, CDR2 LQKENI. The ends were cut back, 3 bases at V and 2 bases at J, with 11 bases in the middle.

This chain joins TRBV6-1 and TRBJ2-7, with 9 bases lining up with TRBD2. V lost 4 bases and J lost 2; bases outside the gene matches: 6. The germline gives CDR1 MNHNS, CDR2 SASEGT. The CDR3 has 15 residues. The CDR3 DNA follows: TGTGCCAGCAGTGGGGGGGCTAGCGGGGCCTACGAGCAGTACTTC. Amino acids: CASSGGASGAYEQYF.

For the CDR3, the DNA is TGTGCCAGCAGCCAAGGACTAGCGGGAGTAGGGGAGACCCAGTACTTC. This encodes CASSQGLAGVGETQYF. The chain couples TRBV6-6 to TRBJ2-5; 13 bases match TRBD2. The CDR3 is 16 amino acids. Per germline, CDR1 MNHNY and CDR2 SVGAGI (reference sequence). With 6 bases clipped from V and 5 bases from J, the junction kept 9 bases outside the gene matches.

This chain links TRBV9 with TRBJ2-3; the match to TRBD2 covers 9 bases. CDR1 is SGDLS and CDR2 is YYNGEE in the germline V gene. Losses at the gene ends were 6 bases for V and 2 bases for J; bases not matched to a gene: 7. The CDR3 length is 15 residues. In DNA, the CDR3 is TGTGCCAGCAATCCTAGCGGGGCCCTCACAGATACGCAGTATTTT. The encoded protein is CASNPSGALTDTQYF.

The chain joins TRBV2 to TRBJ2-7, with TRBD2 matching over 8 bases. The junction had 9 bases not matched to a gene; V was cut back by 7 bases and J by 4 bases. This CDR3 contains 14 residues. The germline V gene encodes CDR1 SNHLY and CDR2 FYNNEI. CDR3 loop: CASTFLAGKYEQYF. The DNA for the CDR3 is TGTGCCAGCACGTTTTTAGCGGGAAAATACGAGCAGTACTTC.

V and J are TRBV11-2 and TRBJ2-1; D possibly uses TRBD1 or TRBD2 (5 bases each). The V gene's germline CDR1 is SGHAT and CDR2 FQNNGV. The CDR3 runs 17 residues. Trimming pared 5 bases from V and 5 bases from J, leaving 22 bases between. CDR3: CASSPPGWGGQHNEQFF. CDR3 coding DNA: TGTGCCAGCAGCCCCCCTGGGTGGGGCGGGCAGCACAATGAGCAGTTCTTC. The full variable domain, completed using reference TRBV11-2 and TRBJ2-1, is EAGVAQSPRYKIIEKRQSVAFWCNPISGHATLYWYQQILGQGPKLLIQFQNNGVVDDSQLPKDRFSAERLKGVDSTLKIQPAKLEDSAVYLCASSPPGWGGQHNEQFFGPGTRLTVL.

The chain joins TRBV27 to TRBJ2-3; TRBD1 matches at 8 bases. CDR3 length: 16 amino acids. Germline assignment: CDR1 MNHEY and CDR2 SMNVEV (reference sequence). The V segment lost 6 bases and the J segment 2 bases; nucleotides outside the gene matches: 10. CDR3 sequence: CASRHGTGVPTDTQYF. CDR3 bases: TGTGCCAGCAGACACGGGACAGGCGTCCCCACAGATACGCAGTATTTT.

This chain connects TRBV28 to TRBJ2-3; TRBD1 matches 7 bases. The CDR3 consists of 14 residues. Germline V gene data show CDR1 as MDHEN and CDR2 as SYDVKM. Germline trimming cut 6 bases from V and 6 bases from J; bases unmatched to any gene: 9. The CDR3: CASSLVATGDTQYF. As DNA, the CDR3 is TGTGCCAGCAGCCTAGTCGCGACAGGGGATACGCAGTATTTT.

The chain recombines TRBV2 with TRBJ2-5; D not resolved. The CDR3 is 12 residues long. Germline loops: CDR1 SNHLY, CDR2 FYNNEI. Trimming left V 7 bases short and J 6 bases short, with 12 bases between. The CDR3 nucleotides are TGTGCCAGCACTATCCTTCAACAGACCCAGTACTTC. Its protein is CASTILQQTQYF.